This T cell receptor (beta chain) was recorded in a study of T cell responses to AZD1222 COVID-19 vaccine. Whole-study findings and limits: It should be noted that donors were predominantly white British and more often female, and clonal diversity was possibly underestimated. Variant regions that are unmutated are reportedly the target of nearly half of spike-specific TCRs.

To note about this clone: Its antigen is currently unknown.

This CDR3 is built from 12 residues. Germline lookup yields CDR1 SGHRS and CDR2 YFSETQ. The V and J ends lost 0 bases and 2 bases respectively, with 1 base between them. The table came from immunoSEQ multiplex PCR; TCRdb's copy has only in-frame clones and leaves some out. The sample includes 55,000 to 70,000 clones, 89% of them seen just once. J is TRBJ2-3 and V is TRBV5-1, with no clear D. The receptor was derived from an adult who received the AZD1222 COVID-19 vaccine. The source material was peripheral blood, sampled 28 days after the second AZD1222 dose. CDR3 in amino acids: CASSLDTDTQYF. For the CDR3, the DNA is TGCGCCAGCAGCTTGGACACAGATACGCAGTATTTT.